The 7 T cell receptor beta chains listed next were all sequenced from one sample in a study of vaccination and CD4 T cells after COVID-19. The antigens these receptors bind are not known. Noted treatment: 10-day PBMC culture with coronavirus spike peptide pools or control peptides (ViraFEST assay). Prior to the COVID-19 pandemic (2011-2018), the unexposed donor's CD4+ T cells were collected. Scientists ran DNA taken from cultured CD4+ T cells through the Oncomine TCR Beta short-read assay for sequencing. Via MiXCR, TCRdb re-called the PCR reads, giving one row per CDR3 protein. This table holds 8,000 to 9,000 distinct CDR3 sequences, about half found once. Sequenced input: CD4+ T cells from blood, cultured in vitro. Receptor source: a human donor in good health.

The genes are TRBV6-2 or TRBV6-3 and TRBJ2-7, with 9 bases aligning to TRBD1. There are 13 residues in the CDR3. Germline CDR1 and CDR2: MNHEY and SVGEGT. V shed 6 bases, J shed 5 bases, and the junction held 5 bases outside the gene matches. This chain's CDR3 is CASRQDRGHEQYF. The CDR3 DNA follows: TGTGCCAGCAGACAGGACAGGGGACACGAGCAGTACTTC.

The chain is built from TRBV11-2 and TRBJ1-1; the D is unclear. The length of the CDR3 is 12 residues. V dropped 2 bases and J dropped 4 bases, with 5 bases sitting between them. Germline CDR1 and CDR2: SGHAT and FQNNGV. CDR3 sequence reads: CASSLFVTEAFF. CDR3 coding DNA: TGTGCCAGCAGCTTATTTGTCACTGAAGCTTTCTTT. The whole variable domain, filled in from reference TRBV11-2 and TRBJ1-1, reads EAGVAQSPRYKIIEKRQSVAFWCNPISGHATLYWYQQILGQGPKLLIQFQNNGVVDDSQLPKDRFSAERLKGVDSTLKIQPAKLEDSAVYLCASSLFVTEAFFGQGTRLTVV.

The chain recombines TRBV20-1 with TRBJ1-1; TRBD1 agrees at 7 bases. With V trimmed by 5 bases and J by 4 bases, 7 bases remained unmatched. The CDR3 loop spans 13 amino acids. Germline CDR1 is DFQATT and CDR2 is SNEGSKA (reference sequence). The CDR3 here is CSASQGVPTEAFF. The CDR3 DNA reads TGCAGTGCTTCCCAGGGGGTGCCCACTGAAGCTTTCTTT.

The V gene is TRBV7-2, the J gene TRBJ2-1, with unresolved D. CDR3 length: 12 residues. Trimming cost V 1 base and J 16 bases, with 14 bases left between them. In germline, CDR1 is SGHTA, CDR2 FQGNSA. CDR3 coding DNA: TGTGCCAGCAGCTTAGACAACGGGCCTGCCTTCTTC. Translation gives CASSLDNGPAFF.

The genes are TRBV7-8 and TRBJ1-1; D is ambiguous. Trimming cost V 2 bases and J 8 bases, with 9 bases left between them. CDR3 length equals 12 residues. The germline CDR1 and CDR2 sequences are SGHVS and FQNEAQ. The CDR3 sequence: CASSLFAAEAFF. CDR3 sequence (DNA): TGTGCCAGCAGCTTATTCGCTGCAGAAGCTTTCTTT. The whole variable domain, remainder taken from reference TRBV7-8 and TRBJ1-1, is GAGVSQSPRYKVAKRGQDVALRCDPISGHVSLFWYQQALGQGPEFLTYFQNEAQLDKSGLPSDRFFAERPEGSVSTLKIQRTQQEDSAVYLCASSLFAAEAFFGQGTRLTVV.

This clonotype was seen just once. CDR3 nucleotide sequence: TGTGCCAGCAGTTACCGATTCAGCTACTCCTACGAGCAGTACTTC. This sequence encodes CASSYRFSYSYEQYF. The chain couples TRBV6-5 to TRBJ2-7; D ambiguous. CDR1 and CDR2 (germline): MNHEY, SVGAGI. Trimming pared 2 bases from V and 0 bases from J, leaving 11 bases between. The CDR3 runs 15 residues.

The rearrangement uses TRBV20-1 and TRBJ2-3, with 8 bases identical to TRBD2. Germline V lookup: CDR1 DFQATT, CDR2 SNEGSKA (reference sequence). The CDR3 is 11 residues long. The trim removed 4 bases at V and 6 bases at J, leaving 0 bases unmatched. CDR3 sequence: CSAKRGDTQYF. CDR3 in DNA: TGCAGTGCTAAGCGGGGGGATACGCAGTATTTT.